Listed below are T cell receptor beta chains from one sample, sequenced in a study of blood T cell repertoires in COVID-19. The data were produced by immunoSEQ multiplex PCR, yet TCRdb's version contains in-frame clones alone and is incomplete. The data show 150,000 to 200,000 clones, roughly 86% seen once. Material: peripheral blood. All receptors come from a man aged 40-49 years with active or convalescent COVID-19. CDR3s include the opening cysteine and the closing phenylalanine or tryptophan. A D gene is named only where the DNA matches it firmly. Expanded clones are given a class, and other clones once, few, many or no size at all.

>TRBJ2-3|NA|TRBV5-4|NA
TGTGCCAGCAGCTTGGGGACAGTTGACACAGATACGCAGTATTTT
CASSLGTVDTDTQYF
>TRBJ2-5|TRBD1|TRBV13|NA
TGTGCCAGCAGCTCCTTGGACAGGGGGGGGACCCAGTACTTC
CASSSLDRGGTQYF
>TRBJ2-5|TRBD2|TRBV7-8|NA
TGTGCCAGCAGCGTGACTAGCGGGGGGCCTGGAGAGACCCAGTACTTC
CASSVTSGGPGETQYF
>TRBJ1-6|TRBD1|TRBV28|NA
TGTGCCAGCACTCGGGACAGTGCCCATTCACCCCTCCACTTT
CASTRDSAHSPLHF
>TRBJ2-7|TRBD2|TRBV7-8|NA
TGTGCCAGCAGCTTAGATGCGGGGGGGACCTACGAGCAGTACTTC
CASSLDAGGTYEQYF
>TRBJ2-5|NA|TRBV4-2|NA
TGTGCCAGCAGCCAAGCCGGAGGGACGTACCAAGAGACCCAGTACTTC
CASSQAGGTYQETQYF
>TRBJ2-2|TRBD2|TRBV5-1|NA
TGCGCCAGCAGCTTGGCCGGGACTAGCGGGGGAGACTGGCTGTTTTTT
CASSLAGTSGGDWLFF
>TRBJ1-2|NA|TRBV7-2|once
TGTGCCAGCAGCTTAGAACAGGCAACTAACTATGGCTACACCTTC
CASSLEQATNYGYTF
>TRBJ1-5|TRBD1|TRBV6-5|NA
TGTGCCAGCACTCGAATAACAGGGGACGGTCAGCCCCAGCATTTT
CASTRITGDGQPQHF
>TRBJ1-1|TRBD1|TRBV27|NA
TGTGCCAGCCATGGACAGGGGGTCGCTGAAGCTTTCTTT
CASHGQGVAEAFF
>TRBJ2-1|TRBD2|TRBV7-2|NA
TGTGCCAGCAGCTTAGCCGGGAGCGGGGGGGCATCCTACAATGAGCAGTTCTTC
CASSLAGSGGASYNEQFF
>TRBJ2-7|TRBD1|TRBV7-9|NA
TGTGCCAGCAGCCTAACGGACAGGGCGGTGTACGAGCAGTACTTC
CASSLTDRAVYEQYF
>TRBJ1-4|TRBD1|TRBV23-1|NA
TGCGCCAGCACCAGACAGGGACGTAGCGAAAAACTGTTTTTT
CASTRQGRSEKLFF
>TRBJ2-7|NA|TRBV7-3|NA
TGTGCCAGCAGCTTAGGAGGGGGCGGCGAGCAGTACTTC
CASSLGGGGEQYF
>TRBJ2-3|TRBD2|TRBV6-6|NA
TGTGCCAGCAGCGAGTTGCGGGGGGGGACAGATACGCAGTATTTT
CASSELRGGTDTQYF
>TRBJ2-1|NA|TRBV5-6|NA
TGTGCCAGCAGCTTGGATAAGGGGCGAGGTGAGCAGTTCTTC
CASSLDKGRGEQFF
>TRBJ1-4|NA|TRBV11-2|NA
TGTGCCAGCAGCATTCCCGGACGGGGGATGGGTGAAAAACTGTTTTTT
CASSIPGRGMGEKLFF
>TRBJ1-4|NA|TRBV3-1/TRBV3-2|NA
TGTGCCAGCAGCCCACACCGCAGGGGCTCTAATGAAAAACTGTTTTTT
CASSPHRRGSNEKLFF
>TRBJ1-2|NA|TRBV30|NA
TGTGCCTGGAGTGTAGGGGGAAGTGCTGGCTACACCTTC
CAWSVGGSAGYTF
>TRBJ1-2|NA|TRBV5-5|NA
TGTGCCAGCAGCCCGGTGGGAGGGACGCGCGGCTACACCTTC
CASSPVGGTRGYTF
>TRBJ2-7|TRBD2|TRBV6-2/TRBV6-3|NA
TGTGCCAGCAGTTCCGGGACTAGCTACGAGCAGTACTTC
CASSSGTSYEQYF
>TRBJ1-4|TRBD1|TRBV14|NA
TGTGCCAGCAGCCAAGGAGGGGGCAGCCGGGGAGATGAAAAACTGTTTTTT
CASSQGGGSRGDEKLFF
>TRBJ2-3|NA|TRBV6-1|NA
TGTGCCAGCAACCGGCAGGGGACAGATACGCAGTATTTT
CASNRQGTDTQYF
>TRBJ1-2|TRBD1|TRBV14|NA
TGTGCCAGCAGCCCCCTGGGACAGGGGGACCGAAACTATGGCTACACCTTC
CASSPLGQGDRNYGYTF
>TRBJ1-1|TRBD1|TRBV18|NA
TGTGCCAGCACGATAACCGGGACAGGGGCCCACACTGAAGCTTTCTTT
CASTITGTGAHTEAFF
>TRBJ2-2|TRBD2|TRBV9|NA
TGTGCCAGCAGCGTAGCTCCTAGCGGGGGGAGCACCGGGGAGCTGTTTTTT
CASSVAPSGGSTGELFF
>TRBJ1-2|NA|TRBV7-9|NA
TGTGCCAGCAGCTTAGTGGGGGGGCGAGCTAACTATGGCTACACCTTC
CASSLVGGRANYGYTF
>TRBJ1-1|NA|TRBV7-9|NA
TGTGCCAGCGGGGTTAGGACAGCGGGAAACACTGAAGCTTTCTTT
CASGVRTAGNTEAFF
>TRBJ2-1|NA|TRBV19|NA
TGTGCCAGTAGTTCAGGCGGGGCCATTACCCCCCTTGGCCATGAGCAGTTCTTC
CASSSGGAITPLGHEQFF
>TRBJ2-7|NA|TRBV5-6|NA
TGTGCCAGCAGCTCGCCGGGGAGACGAGGCGACGAGCAGTACTTC
CASSSPGRRGDEQYF
>TRBJ2-6|NA|TRBV29-1|NA
TGCAGCGTCCGAGAGGGTCCTTTTTTCTCTGGGGCCAACGTCCTGACTTTC
CSVREGPFFSGANVLTF
>TRBJ1-5|TRBD1|TRBV30|NA
TGTGCCTGGAGTGGGACAGGGAATCAGCCCCAGCATTTT
CAWSGTGNQPQHF
>TRBJ1-2|NA|TRBV29-1|NA
TGCAGCGTTGATGGGGGGGGCGGCTACACCTTC
CSVDGGGGYTF
>TRBJ2-2|NA|TRBV9|NA
TGTGCCAGCAGCCCAGCCATGGGGGGTCCCGGGGAGCTGTTTTTT
CASSPAMGGPGELFF
>TRBJ1-1|NA|TRBV14|NA
TGTGCCAGCAGCCAAAAGCTGATGAACACTGAAGCTTTCTTT
CASSQKLMNTEAFF
>TRBJ1-2|NA|TRBV6-5|NA
TGTGCCAGCAGTTTGAGGGTCGAGGGCTATGGCTACACCTTC
CASSLRVEGYGYTF
>TRBJ1-4|NA|TRBV28|NA
TGTGCCAGCAAACTTCAGGGAGGAAGGGAAAAACTGTTTTTT
CASKLQGGREKLFF
>TRBJ2-3|NA|TRBV5-8|NA
TGTGCCAGCAGCTTAACAGGCACAGATACGCAGTATTTT
CASSLTGTDTQYF
>TRBJ2-1|NA|TRBV5-1|NA
TGCGCCAGCAGACGGGACACAAACAATGAGCAGTTCTTC
CASRRDTNNEQFF
>TRBJ1-2|TRBD1|TRBV6-4|NA
TGTGCCAGCAGTGATTTACCCGGGACAGCCCCCTATGGCTACACCTTC
CASSDLPGTAPYGYTF
>TRBJ2-5|TRBD2|TRBV29-1|NA
TGCAGCGTTGAAGATTTCGCTAGCGGGGGACAAGAGACCCAGTACTTC
CSVEDFASGGQETQYF
>TRBJ2-3|TRBD2|TRBV5-6|NA
TGTGCCAGCAGCTTGGAAATGCGGGGGAGCACAGATACGCAGTATTTT
CASSLEMRGSTDTQYF